The rows below give T cell receptor beta chains drawn from one sample of a study of regulatory T cells in long-lasting Graves disease. TCRdb re-derived calls from the multiplex PCR reads in MiXCR, one entry per CDR3 protein. The sample lists about 620,000 distinct CDR3 sequences, less than 20% occurring once. The sample was also linked to a second study, of T cells in Graves' hyperthyroidism and ophthalmopathy.

Here the sequenced sample was peripheral blood mononuclear cells (PBMCs), taken at new diagnosis, from a patient treated with antithyroid drugs. The receptors stem from a woman between 25 and 40 years old with Graves disease. Both conserved end residues are part of each CDR3. D genes are given only for firm matches. Rows may omit the clone size; those that give it use once, few, many or a size class.

v_gene: TRBV20-1
d_gene: TRBD2
j_gene: TRBJ2-7
abundance: few
CDR3aa: CSANSAGGPSYEQYF
CDR3nt: TGCAGTGCTAACTCGGCGGGAGGGCCCTCGTACGAGCAGTACTTC

v_gene: TRBV28
d_gene: .
j_gene: TRBJ1-1
abundance: many
CDR3aa: CASSYMTGASEAFF
CDR3nt: TGTGCCAGCAGTTACATGACCGGAGCGTCTGAAGCTTTCTTT

v_gene: TRBV28
d_gene: .
j_gene: TRBJ2-7
abundance: .
CDR3aa: CASSLSSSGPSEQYF
CDR3nt: TGTGCCAGCAGTTTGTCGTCTAGTGGGCCTTCCGAGCAGTACTTC

v_gene: TRBV7-8
d_gene: TRBD1
j_gene: TRBJ1-1
abundance: few
CDR3aa: CASSFRDRGREPEAFF
CDR3nt: TGTGCCAGCAGCTTCCGGGACAGGGGCAGGGAGCCGGAAGCTTTCTTT

v_gene: TRBV29-1
d_gene: TRBD1
j_gene: TRBJ1-5
abundance: .
CDR3aa: CSVAPRQGEDQPQHF
CDR3nt: TGCAGCGTTGCCCCCCGACAGGGGGAGGATCAGCCCCAGCATTTT

v_gene: TRBV19
d_gene: .
j_gene: TRBJ2-2
abundance: .
CDR3aa: CASSRTVGELFF
CDR3nt: TGTGCCAGTAGTAGGACAGTCGGGGAGCTGTTTTTT

v_gene: TRBV11-3
d_gene: TRBD2
j_gene: TRBJ2-1
abundance: .
CDR3aa: CASSLLAGLSNEQFF
CDR3nt: TGTGCCAGCAGCCTACTAGCGGGCCTATCCAATGAGCAGTTCTTC

v_gene: TRBV28
d_gene: .
j_gene: TRBJ2-7
abundance: many
CDR3aa: CASVPPRPSYEQYF
CDR3nt: TGTGCCAGCGTCCCCCCGCGCCCCTCCTACGAGCAGTACTTC

v_gene: TRBV9
d_gene: .
j_gene: TRBJ2-5
abundance: many
CDR3aa: CASSATGQETQYF
CDR3nt: TGTGCCAGCAGTGCTACGGGACAAGAGACCCAGTACTTC

v_gene: TRBV6-1
d_gene: TRBD1
j_gene: TRBJ1-2
abundance: many
CDR3aa: CASRMTGGGYGYTF
CDR3nt: TGTGCCAGCAGAATGACAGGGGGAGGCTATGGCTACACCTTC

v_gene: TRBV28
d_gene: .
j_gene: TRBJ1-2
abundance: many
CDR3aa: CASRTPPGRGSDGYTF
CDR3nt: TGTGCCAGCAGAACTCCCCCGGGACGAGGGAGCGATGGCTACACCTTC

v_gene: TRBV28
d_gene: TRBD1
j_gene: TRBJ1-5
abundance: many
CDR3aa: CASSGGTGINQPQHF
CDR3nt: TGTGCCAGCAGTGGCGGGACAGGGATAAATCAGCCCCAGCATTTT

v_gene: TRBV28
d_gene: TRBD1
j_gene: TRBJ2-7
abundance: many
CDR3aa: CASSLWGQGIYEQYF
CDR3nt: TGTGCCAGCAGTTTATGGGGACAGGGCATCTACGAGCAGTACTTC

v_gene: TRBV3-1
d_gene: .
j_gene: TRBJ2-7
abundance: .
CDR3aa: CASSQRIYEQYF
CDR3nt: TGTGCCAGCAGCCAACGAATCTACGAGCAGTACTTC

v_gene: TRBV24-1
d_gene: .
j_gene: TRBJ1-1
abundance: few
CDR3aa: CATSDLALKTGAFF
CDR3nt: TGTGCCACCAGTGATTTGGCGCTCAAAACGGGGGCTTTCTTT

v_gene: TRBV7-9
d_gene: .
j_gene: TRBJ1-1
abundance: many
CDR3aa: CASSLGGGATEAFF
CDR3nt: TGTGCCAGCAGCTTAGGAGGGGGTGCAACTGAAGCTTTCTTT

v_gene: TRBV25-1
d_gene: .
j_gene: TRBJ2-2
abundance: few
CDR3aa: CASSEYGVRGELFF
CDR3nt: TGTGCCAGCAGTGAATACGGGGTACGCGGGGAGCTGTTTTTT

v_gene: TRBV29-1
d_gene: .
j_gene: TRBJ2-1
abundance: many
CDR3aa: CSVTGLRGYNEQFF
CDR3nt: TGCAGCGTTACGGGACTCCGGGGCTACAATGAGCAGTTCTTC

v_gene: TRBV6-1
d_gene: TRBD1
j_gene: TRBJ2-3
abundance: few
CDR3aa: CASSGRGTGSTDTQYF
CDR3nt: TGTGCCAGCAGTGGCAGAGGGACAGGAAGCACAGATACGCAGTATTTT

v_gene: TRBV30
d_gene: TRBD1
j_gene: TRBJ2-7
abundance: few
CDR3aa: CAWSISGGLDEQYF
CDR3nt: TGTGCCTGGAGTATCTCAGGGGGCTTAGACGAGCAGTACTTC

v_gene: TRBV27
d_gene: .
j_gene: TRBJ1-5
abundance: many
CDR3aa: CASSSIDRPNQPQHF
CDR3nt: TGTGCCAGCAGTTCGATCGACAGGCCCAATCAGCCCCAGCATTTT

v_gene: TRBV28
d_gene: TRBD1
j_gene: TRBJ1-3
abundance: many
CDR3aa: CASSLGQSHGNTIYF
CDR3nt: TGTGCCAGCAGTTTGGGACAGTCTCATGGAAACACCATATATTTT

v_gene: TRBV20-1
d_gene: .
j_gene: TRBJ2-3
abundance: .
CDR3aa: CSARDFVLRITDTQYF
CDR3nt: TGCAGTGCTAGAGATTTTGTCCTGAGAATCACAGATACGCAGTATTTT

v_gene: TRBV6-1
d_gene: .
j_gene: TRBJ2-7
abundance: .
CDR3aa: CASRTDRIYEQYF
CDR3nt: TGTGCCAGCAGGACAGACCGAATCTACGAGCAGTACTTC

v_gene: TRBV5-5
d_gene: .
j_gene: TRBJ1-1
abundance: many
CDR3aa: CASSSLENTEAFF
CDR3nt: TGTGCCAGCAGCTCTCTAGAGAACACTGAAGCTTTCTTT

v_gene: TRBV30
d_gene: TRBD1
j_gene: TRBJ1-5
abundance: .
CDR3aa: CAWSPGQPNQPQHF
CDR3nt: TGTGCCTGGAGTCCGGGACAGCCCAATCAGCCCCAGCATTTT

v_gene: TRBV12-3/TRBV12-4
d_gene: TRBD1
j_gene: TRBJ1-2
abundance: many
CDR3aa: CASSWGQRKYGYTF
CDR3nt: TGTGCCAGCAGTTGGGGACAGAGAAAATATGGCTACACCTTC

v_gene: TRBV9
d_gene: .
j_gene: TRBJ2-1
abundance: .
CDR3aa: CAIWGNEQFF
CDR3nt: TGTGCCATCTGGGGGAATGAGCAGTTCTTC

v_gene: TRBV18
d_gene: TRBD2
j_gene: TRBJ2-1
abundance: few
CDR3aa: CASSPGTSENNEQFF
CDR3nt: TGTGCCAGCTCCCCCGGGACTAGCGAAAACAATGAGCAGTTCTTC

v_gene: TRBV12-3/TRBV12-4
d_gene: TRBD1
j_gene: TRBJ2-7
abundance: many
CDR3aa: CASSLIGTGRQMTYEQYF
CDR3nt: TGTGCCAGCAGTTTAATCGGGACAGGGCGCCAGATGACCTACGAGCAGTACTTC

v_gene: TRBV14
d_gene: TRBD1
j_gene: TRBJ2-7
abundance: few
CDR3aa: CASSQDLWTGDNEQYF
CDR3nt: TGTGCCAGCAGCCAAGATCTCTGGACAGGGGATAACGAGCAGTACTTC

v_gene: TRBV7-8
d_gene: TRBD2
j_gene: TRBJ2-5
abundance: few
CDR3aa: CAYEPVAGRETQYF
CDR3nt: TGTGCCTACGAACCGGTAGCGGGACGGGAGACCCAGTACTTC